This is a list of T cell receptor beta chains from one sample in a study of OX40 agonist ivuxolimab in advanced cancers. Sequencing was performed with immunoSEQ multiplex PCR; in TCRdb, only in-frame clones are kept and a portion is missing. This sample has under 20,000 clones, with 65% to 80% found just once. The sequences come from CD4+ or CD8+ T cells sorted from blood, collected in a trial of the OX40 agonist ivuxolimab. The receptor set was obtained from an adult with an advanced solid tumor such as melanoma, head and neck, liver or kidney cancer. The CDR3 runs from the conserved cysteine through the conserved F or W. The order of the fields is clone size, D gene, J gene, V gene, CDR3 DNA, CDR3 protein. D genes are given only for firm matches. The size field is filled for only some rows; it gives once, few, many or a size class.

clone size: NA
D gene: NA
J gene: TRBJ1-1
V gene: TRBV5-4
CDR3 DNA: TGTGCCAGCAGCCCACGGGGCCAGAACACTGAAGCTTTCTTT
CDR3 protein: CASSPRGQNTEAFF

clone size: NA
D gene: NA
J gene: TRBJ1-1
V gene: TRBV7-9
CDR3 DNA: TGTGCCAGCAGCTGGGGGGAAGCTTTCTTT
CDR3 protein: CASSWGEAFF

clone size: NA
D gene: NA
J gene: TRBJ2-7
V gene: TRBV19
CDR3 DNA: TGTGCCAGTAGTATGGGAAACGAGCAGTACTTC
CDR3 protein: CASSMGNEQYF

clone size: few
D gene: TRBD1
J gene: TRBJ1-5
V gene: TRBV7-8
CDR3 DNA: TGTGCCAGCAGCCTATGGGACAGGACTAGCAATCAGCCCCAGCATTTT
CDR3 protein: CASSLWDRTSNQPQHF

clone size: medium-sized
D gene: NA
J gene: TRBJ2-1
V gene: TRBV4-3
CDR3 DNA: TGCGCCAGCAGCCAAGGGTTTTCTGGGCTGGGGGAGCAGTTCTTC
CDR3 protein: CASSQGFSGLGEQFF

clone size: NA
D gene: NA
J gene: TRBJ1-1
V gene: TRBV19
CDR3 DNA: TGTGCCAGTAGTAAAATCCAGGTTTTGAGGAACACTGAAGCTTTCTTT
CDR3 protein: CASSKIQVLRNTEAFF

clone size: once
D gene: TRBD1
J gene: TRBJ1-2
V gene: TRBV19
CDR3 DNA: TGTGCCAGTAGTTTGACAGGGGACGGCTACACCTTC
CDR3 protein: CASSLTGDGYTF

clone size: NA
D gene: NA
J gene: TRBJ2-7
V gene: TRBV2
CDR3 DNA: TGTGCCAGCAGTGTTTCAGAGCAGTCCCCTTCCTACGAGCAGTACTTC
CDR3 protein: CASSVSEQSPSYEQYF

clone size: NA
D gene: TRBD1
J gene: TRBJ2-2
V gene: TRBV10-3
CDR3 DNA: TGTGCCATCAGTACCGGGACAGGGAACACCGGGGAGCTGTTTTTT
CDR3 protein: CAISTGTGNTGELFF

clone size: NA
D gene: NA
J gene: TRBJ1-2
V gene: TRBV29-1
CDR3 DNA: TGCAGCGTCCGGGGAGGGGAGAACTATGGCTACACCTTC
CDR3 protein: CSVRGGENYGYTF

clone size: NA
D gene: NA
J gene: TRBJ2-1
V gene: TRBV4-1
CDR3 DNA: TGCGCCAGCAGCCAAGAAGGAAATCCGAACTCCTACAATGAGCAGTTCTTC
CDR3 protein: CASSQEGNPNSYNEQFF

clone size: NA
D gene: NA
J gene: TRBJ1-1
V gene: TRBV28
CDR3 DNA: TGTGCCAGCAGTTTATCTATAGCGACAGGGAACACTGAAGCTTTCTTT
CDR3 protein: CASSLSIATGNTEAFF

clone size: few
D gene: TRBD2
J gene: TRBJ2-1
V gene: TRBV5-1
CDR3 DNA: TGCGCCAGCAGCTTGGCCGGAGCGGGACCCTACAATGAGCAGTTCTTC
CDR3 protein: CASSLAGAGPYNEQFF

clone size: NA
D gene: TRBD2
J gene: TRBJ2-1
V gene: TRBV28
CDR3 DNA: TGTGCCAGCAGTTTGGGGACTAGCGGCTTTAATGAGCAGTTCTTC
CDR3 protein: CASSLGTSGFNEQFF

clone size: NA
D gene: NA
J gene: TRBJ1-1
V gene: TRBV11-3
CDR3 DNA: TGTGCCAGCAGCCTGTCGAACACTGAAGCTTTCTTT
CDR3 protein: CASSLSNTEAFF

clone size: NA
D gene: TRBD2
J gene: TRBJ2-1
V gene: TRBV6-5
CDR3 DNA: TGTGCCAGCACTCTGGGGACTAGCGTTTCAAATGAGCAGTTCTTC
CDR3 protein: CASTLGTSVSNEQFF

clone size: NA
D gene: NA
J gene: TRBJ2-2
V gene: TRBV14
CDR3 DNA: TGTGCCAGCAGCCCCGGGACACCCTTGAACACCGGGGAGCTGTTTTTT
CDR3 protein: CASSPGTPLNTGELFF

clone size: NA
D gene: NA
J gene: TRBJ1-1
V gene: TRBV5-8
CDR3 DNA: TGTGCCAGCAGCTTGACTCGGGGGAACACTGAAGCTTTCTTT
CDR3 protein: CASSLTRGNTEAFF

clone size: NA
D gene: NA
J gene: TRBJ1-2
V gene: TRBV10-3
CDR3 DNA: TGTGCCATCAGTGGCGGGGTTCGAGGGGTTAACTATGGCTACACCTTC
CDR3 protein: CAISGGVRGVNYGYTF

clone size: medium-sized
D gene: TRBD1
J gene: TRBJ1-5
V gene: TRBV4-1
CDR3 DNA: TGCGCCAGCAGCCAAGGATCAGGGGGGACTCAGCCCCAGCATTTT
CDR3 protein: CASSQGSGGTQPQHF

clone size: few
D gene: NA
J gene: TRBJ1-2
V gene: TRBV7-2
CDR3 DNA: TGTGCCAGCAGCTTGTCATGGGTCAGGTGGGGGTATGGCTACACCTTC
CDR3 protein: CASSLSWVRWGYGYTF

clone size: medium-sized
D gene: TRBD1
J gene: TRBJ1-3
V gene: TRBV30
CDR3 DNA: TGTGCCTGGGTGGGACAGGGGACAGGAAACACCATATATTTT
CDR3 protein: CAWVGQGTGNTIYF

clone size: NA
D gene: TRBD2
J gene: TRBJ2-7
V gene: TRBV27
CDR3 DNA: TGTGCCAGCAGGCTGACTAGCGGGAGAATCAACGAGCAGTACTTC
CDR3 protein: CASRLTSGRINEQYF

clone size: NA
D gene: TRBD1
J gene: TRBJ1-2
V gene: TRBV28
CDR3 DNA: TGTGCCAGCAGCTTCAACCGGGACAGGGGAAATTGGTGGGAAGGCTACACCTTC
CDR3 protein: CASSFNRDRGNWWEGYTF

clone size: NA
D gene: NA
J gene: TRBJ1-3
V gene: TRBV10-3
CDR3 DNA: TGTGCCATCACCGTGGACGGTTTCTCTGGAAACACCATATATTTT
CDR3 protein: CAITVDGFSGNTIYF

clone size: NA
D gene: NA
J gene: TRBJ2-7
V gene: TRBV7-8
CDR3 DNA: TGTGCCAGCAGCCCGGGCCGCTTAATCGGGGAGCAGTACTTC
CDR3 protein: CASSPGRLIGEQYF

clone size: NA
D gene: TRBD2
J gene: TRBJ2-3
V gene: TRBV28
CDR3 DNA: TGTGCCACCAGTTTCCCAGCGGGAGGAACCACAGATACGCAGTATTTT
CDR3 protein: CATSFPAGGTTDTQYF

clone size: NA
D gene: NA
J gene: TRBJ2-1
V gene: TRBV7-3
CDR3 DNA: TGTGCCAGCAGCGCTGCAGGGGACAATGAGCAGTTCTTC
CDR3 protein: CASSAAGDNEQFF

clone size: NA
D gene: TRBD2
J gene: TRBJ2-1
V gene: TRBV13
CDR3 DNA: TGTGCCAGCAGCTCCCGGACTAGCGGGAGTGAAAATGAGCAGTTCTTC
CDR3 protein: CASSSRTSGSENEQFF

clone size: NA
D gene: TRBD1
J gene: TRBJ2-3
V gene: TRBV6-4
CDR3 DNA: TGTGCCAGCAGTGACTCGGCAGGGGGCCGAGATACGCAGTATTTT
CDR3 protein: CASSDSAGGRDTQYF

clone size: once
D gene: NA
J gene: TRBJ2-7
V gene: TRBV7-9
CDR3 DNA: TGTGCCAGCAGACCCCTGGGGACACCTGCCTACGAGCAGTACTTC
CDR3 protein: CASRPLGTPAYEQYF

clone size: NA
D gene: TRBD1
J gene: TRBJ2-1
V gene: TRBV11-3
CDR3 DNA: TGTGCCAGCAGCTTAGGAACAGGGGTCGGCAATGAGCAGTTCTTC
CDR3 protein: CASSLGTGVGNEQFF

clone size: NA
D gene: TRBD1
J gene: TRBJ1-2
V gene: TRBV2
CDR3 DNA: TGTGCCAGCAGTGAAGCCATTGCGACAGGGAACTATGGCTACACCTTC
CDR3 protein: CASSEAIATGNYGYTF

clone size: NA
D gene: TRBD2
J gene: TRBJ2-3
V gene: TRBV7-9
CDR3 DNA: TGTGCCAGCGGCGGGAGGATAGATACGCAGTATTTT
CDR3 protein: CASGGRIDTQYF

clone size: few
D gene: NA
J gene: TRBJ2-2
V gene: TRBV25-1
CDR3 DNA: TGTGCCAGCAGTGGGCCATTGGACACCGGGGAGCTGTTTTTT
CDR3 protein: CASSGPLDTGELFF

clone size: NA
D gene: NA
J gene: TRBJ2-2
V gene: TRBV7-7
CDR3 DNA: TGTGCCAGCAGCCGAGGGACCGGGGAGCTGTTTTTT
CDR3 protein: CASSRGTGELFF

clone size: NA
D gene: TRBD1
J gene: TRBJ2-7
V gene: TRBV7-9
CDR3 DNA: TGTGCCAGCAGCTTACAGGGGGCCTACGAGCAGTACTTC
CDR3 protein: CASSLQGAYEQYF

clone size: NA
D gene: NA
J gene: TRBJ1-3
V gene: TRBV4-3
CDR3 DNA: TGCGCCAGCAGCCAAGGGAAGCTTCTCCGATCTGGAAACACCATATATTTT
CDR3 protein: CASSQGKLLRSGNTIYF

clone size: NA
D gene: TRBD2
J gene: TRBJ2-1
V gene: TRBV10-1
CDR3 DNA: TGCGCCAGCAGTGAGCTAGCGGTGGACAATGAGCAGTTCTTC
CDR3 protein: CASSELAVDNEQFF

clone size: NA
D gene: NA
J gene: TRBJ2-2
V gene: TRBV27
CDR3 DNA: TGTGCCAGCAGTTTATCATCCGGGCCCGGGGAGCTGTTTTTT
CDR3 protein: CASSLSSGPGELFF

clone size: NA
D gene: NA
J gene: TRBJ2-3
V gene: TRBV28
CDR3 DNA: TGTGCCAGCAGTTTAACTAGCACAGATACGCAGTATTTT
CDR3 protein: CASSLTSTDTQYF

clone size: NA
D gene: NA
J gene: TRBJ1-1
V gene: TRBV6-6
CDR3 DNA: TGTGCCAGCACGGGGGGAGCTGAAGCTTTCTTT
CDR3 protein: CASTGGAEAFF

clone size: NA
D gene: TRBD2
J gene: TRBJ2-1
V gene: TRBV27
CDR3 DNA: TGTGGCGCGGGGGGAGGGGCCTACAATGAGCAGTTCTTC
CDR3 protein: CGAGGGAYNEQFF

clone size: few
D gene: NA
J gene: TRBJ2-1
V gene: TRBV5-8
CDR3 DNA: TGTGCCAGCAGCTTGTCACAGTACAATGAGCAGTTCTTC
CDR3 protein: CASSLSQYNEQFF

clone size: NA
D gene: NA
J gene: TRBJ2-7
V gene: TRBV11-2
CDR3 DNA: TGTGCCAGCAGCTCAGTGGGGGTTACGGCCTACGAGCAGTACTTC
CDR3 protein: CASSSVGVTAYEQYF

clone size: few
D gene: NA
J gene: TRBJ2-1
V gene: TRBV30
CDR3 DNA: TGTGCCTGGAGTGTACAGGTGTACAATGAGCAGTTCTTC
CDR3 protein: CAWSVQVYNEQFF

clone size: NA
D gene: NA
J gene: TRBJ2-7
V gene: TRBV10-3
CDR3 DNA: TGTGCCGTTCAGGGGACCCACGAGCAGTACTTC
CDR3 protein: CAVQGTHEQYF

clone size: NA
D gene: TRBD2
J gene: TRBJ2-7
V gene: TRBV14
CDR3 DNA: TGTGCCAGCAGCCAAGCTTTCAGCGGGAGAAGCTACGAGCAGTACTTC
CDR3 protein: CASSQAFSGRSYEQYF

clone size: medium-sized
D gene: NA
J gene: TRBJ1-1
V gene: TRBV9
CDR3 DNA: TGTGCCAGCAGCGTAGACGGCACCACTGAAGCTTTCTTT
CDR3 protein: CASSVDGTTEAFF

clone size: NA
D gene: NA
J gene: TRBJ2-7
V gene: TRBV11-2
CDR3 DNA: TGTGCCAGCAGCTTACAAACTTCCTACGAGCAGTACTTC
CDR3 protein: CASSLQTSYEQYF

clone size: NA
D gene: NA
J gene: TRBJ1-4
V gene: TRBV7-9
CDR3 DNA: TGTGCCAGCAGCTTAATTGGACACTCCACAACTAATGAAAAACTGTTTTTT
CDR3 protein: CASSLIGHSTTNEKLFF

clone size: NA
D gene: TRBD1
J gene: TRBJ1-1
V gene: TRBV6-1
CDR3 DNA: TGTGCCAGCAGTTTCCAGGGGGGAAGCTCTGAAGCTTTCTTT
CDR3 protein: CASSFQGGSSEAFF

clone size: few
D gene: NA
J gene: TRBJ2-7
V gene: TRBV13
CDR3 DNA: TGTGCCAGCAGCTTTCCGGGACAAGCCTACGAGCAGTACTTC
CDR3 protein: CASSFPGQAYEQYF